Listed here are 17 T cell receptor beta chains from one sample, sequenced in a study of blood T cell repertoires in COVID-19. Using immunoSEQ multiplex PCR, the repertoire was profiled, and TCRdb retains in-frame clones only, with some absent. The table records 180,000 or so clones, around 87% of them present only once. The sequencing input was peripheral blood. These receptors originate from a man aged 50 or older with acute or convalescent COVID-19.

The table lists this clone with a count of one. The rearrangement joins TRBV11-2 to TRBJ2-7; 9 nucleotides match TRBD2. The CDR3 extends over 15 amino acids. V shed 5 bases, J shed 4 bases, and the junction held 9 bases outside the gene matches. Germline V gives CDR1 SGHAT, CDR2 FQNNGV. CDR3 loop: CASSRGTSGLYEQYF. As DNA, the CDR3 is TGTGCCAGCAGCAGAGGTACTAGCGGGTTATACGAGCAGTACTTC.

The DNA for the CDR3 is TGTGCCAGCAGCTCCCCCGCGAACAGGGAGACCCAGTACTTC. Encoded protein: CASSSPANRETQYF. The chain has TRBV11-2 and TRBJ2-5; D is perhaps TRBD1 (5 bases). Trimming removed 4 bases at V and 5 bases at J, with 14 bases between. Germline V lookup: CDR1 SGHAT, CDR2 FQNNGV. The CDR3 runs 14 residues.

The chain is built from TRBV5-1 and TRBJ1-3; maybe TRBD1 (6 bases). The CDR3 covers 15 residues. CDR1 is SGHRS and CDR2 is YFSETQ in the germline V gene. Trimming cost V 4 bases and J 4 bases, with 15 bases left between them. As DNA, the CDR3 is TGCGCCAGCAGCGAGAGTCCCGGGACAGGAAACACCATATATTTT. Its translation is CASSESPGTGNTIYF.

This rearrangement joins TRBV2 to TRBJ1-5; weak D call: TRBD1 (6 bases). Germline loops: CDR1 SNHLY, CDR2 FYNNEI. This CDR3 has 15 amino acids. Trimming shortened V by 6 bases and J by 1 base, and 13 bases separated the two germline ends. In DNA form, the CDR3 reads TGTGCCAGCAGGGAACAGGGTAGCAGCAATCAGCCCCAGCATTTT. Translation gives CASREQGSSNQPQHF.

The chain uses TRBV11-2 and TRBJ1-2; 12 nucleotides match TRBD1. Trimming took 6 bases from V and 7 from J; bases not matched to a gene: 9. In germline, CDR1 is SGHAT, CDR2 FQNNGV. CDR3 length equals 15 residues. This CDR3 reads CASSLTGTGGRGYTF. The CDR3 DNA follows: TGTGCCAGCAGTTTGACCGGGACAGGGGGCCGTGGCTACACCTTC. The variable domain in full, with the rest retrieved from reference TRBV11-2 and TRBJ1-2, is EAGVAQSPRYKIIEKRQSVAFWCNPISGHATLYWYQQILGQGPKLLIQFQNNGVVDDSQLPKDRFSAERLKGVDSTLKIQPAKLEDSAVYLCASSLTGTGGRGYTFGSGTRLTVV.

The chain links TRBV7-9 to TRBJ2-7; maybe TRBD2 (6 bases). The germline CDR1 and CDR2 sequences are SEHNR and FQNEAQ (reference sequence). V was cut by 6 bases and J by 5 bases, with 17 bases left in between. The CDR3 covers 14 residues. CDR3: CASSLSGGINEQYV. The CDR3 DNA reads TGTGCCAGCAGTCTGTCTGGGGGGATCAACGAGCAGTACGTC.

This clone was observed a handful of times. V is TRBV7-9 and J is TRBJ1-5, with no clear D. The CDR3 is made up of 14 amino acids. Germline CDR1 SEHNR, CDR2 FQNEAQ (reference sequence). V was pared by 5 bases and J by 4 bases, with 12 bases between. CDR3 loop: CASSTEKTNQPQHF. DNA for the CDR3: TGTGCCAGCAGCACAGAAAAAACTAATCAGCCCCAGCATTTT.

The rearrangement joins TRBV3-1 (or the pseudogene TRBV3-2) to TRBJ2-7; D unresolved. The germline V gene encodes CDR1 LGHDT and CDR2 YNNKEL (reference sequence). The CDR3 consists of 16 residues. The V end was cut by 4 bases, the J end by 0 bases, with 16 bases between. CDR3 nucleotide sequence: TGTGCCAGCAGCCGTTACCCCTTAGCTTCCTCCTACGAGCAGTACTTC. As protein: CASSRYPLASSYEQYF.

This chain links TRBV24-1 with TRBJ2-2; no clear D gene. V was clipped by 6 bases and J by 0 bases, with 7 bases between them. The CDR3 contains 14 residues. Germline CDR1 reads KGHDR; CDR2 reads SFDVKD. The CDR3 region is CATSFGANTGELFF. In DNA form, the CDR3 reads TGTGCCACCAGTTTCGGTGCGAACACCGGGGAGCTGTTTTTT.

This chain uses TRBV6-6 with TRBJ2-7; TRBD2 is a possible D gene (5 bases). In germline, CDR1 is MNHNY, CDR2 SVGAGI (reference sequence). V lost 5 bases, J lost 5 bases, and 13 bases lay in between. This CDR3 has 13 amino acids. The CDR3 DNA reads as TGTGCCAGCAGTCCCGTTGGAGGCCACGAGCAGTACGTC. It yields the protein CASSPVGGHEQYV.

The CDR3 nucleotides read TGTGCCAGCAGTGCCGTGCGAGAAGCTTTCTTT. Protein product: CASSAVREAFF. The chain is built from TRBV12-3 or TRBV12-4 and TRBJ1-1, with D uncertain. The CDR3 is 11 amino acids. Trimming left V 5 bases short and J 8 bases short, with 9 bases between.

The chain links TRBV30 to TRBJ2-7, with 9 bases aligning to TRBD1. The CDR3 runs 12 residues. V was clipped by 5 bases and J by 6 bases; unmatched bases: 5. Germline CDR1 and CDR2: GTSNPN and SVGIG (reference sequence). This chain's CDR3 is CAWSQTGGEQYF. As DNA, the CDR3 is TGTGCCTGGTCTCAGACAGGGGGCGAGCAGTACTTC.

CDR3 bases: TGTGCCAGCAGCGCCCGACAGGGTCAAAAAGTCTACGAGCAGTACGTC. Protein product: CASSARQGQKVYEQYV. This chain uses TRBV21-1 with TRBJ2-7; the table's D gene call, TRBD1, was not cross checked with the DNA. TRBV21-1 is given as a pseudogene. The CDR3 covers 16 residues.

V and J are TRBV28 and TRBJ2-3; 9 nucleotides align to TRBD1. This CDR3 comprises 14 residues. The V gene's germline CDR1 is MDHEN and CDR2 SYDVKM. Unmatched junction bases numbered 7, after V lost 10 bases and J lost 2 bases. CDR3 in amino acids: CATWTGEYTDTQYF. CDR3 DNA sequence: TGTGCCACCTGGACAGGGGAATACACAGATACGCAGTATTTT.

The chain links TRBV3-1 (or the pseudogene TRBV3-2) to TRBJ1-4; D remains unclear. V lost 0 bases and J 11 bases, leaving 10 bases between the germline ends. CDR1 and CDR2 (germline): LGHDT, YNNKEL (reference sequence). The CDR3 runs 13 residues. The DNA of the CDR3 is TGTGCCAGCAGCCAAGAAGGTGGGCCCAAACTGTTTTTT. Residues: CASSQEGGPKLFF.

Here the CDR3 DNA reads TGCGCCAGCAGCCAAGCGTGGGGCGGGGGGGACCCCGGGGAGCTGTTTTTT. Translated, it gives CASSQAWGGGDPGELFF. This chain uses TRBV4-3 with TRBJ2-2; 9 bases fit TRBD2. Germline CDR1 is LGHNA and CDR2 is YSLEER. Germline trimming cut 1 base from V and 6 bases from J; bases unmatched to any gene: 9. The CDR3 is made up of 17 amino acids.

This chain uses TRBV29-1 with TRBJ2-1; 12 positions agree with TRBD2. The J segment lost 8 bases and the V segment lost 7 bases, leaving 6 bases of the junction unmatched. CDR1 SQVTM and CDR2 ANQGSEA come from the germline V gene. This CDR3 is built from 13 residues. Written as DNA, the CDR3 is TGCAGCGCTCTAGCGGGGGGGACCGATGAGCAGTTCTTC. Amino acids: CSALAGGTDEQFF.